The next 2 T cell receptor beta chains were all read from a single sample in a study of human T cells and chemical hapten exposure. Indicated time point: healthy volunteer bleed at 2 weeks. Sequencing started from total RNA isolated from unfractionated whole blood. TCRdb used MiXCR to reprocess the RACE reads, holding one entry per CDR3 protein. The profile shows roughly 130,000 distinct CDR3 sequences, approximately 8.3% of them singletons. The sequenced sample consisted of whole blood. The source is a male donor in good health. Some clones in this sample may be carry-over from other donors' samples.

The V call is TRBV29-1, the J call TRBJ1-2; 8 bases are shared with TRBD1. This CDR3 comprises 14 residues. The V segment lost 5 bases and the J segment 4 bases; nucleotides outside the gene matches: 9. CDR1 and CDR2 (germline): SQVTM, ANQGSEA. As DNA, the CDR3 is TGCAGCGTTCTTTCGGGACAGGATTTCTATGGCTACACCTTC. As protein: CSVLSGQDFYGYTF.

This clonotype has a count of ten or more. The rearrangement joins TRBV5-1 to TRBJ2-3; maybe TRBD2 (6 bases). Germline CDR1 is SGHRS and CDR2 is YFSETQ. This CDR3 comprises 14 residues. V dropped 4 bases and J dropped 0 bases, with 9 bases sitting between them. In nucleotides, the CDR3 is TGCGCCAGCAGCCCGGAGGGGAGCACAGATACGCAGTATTTT. Translating gives CASSPEGSTDTQYF.